This entry concerns a single TCR beta chain. The junction departs from germline at one end; a sequencing error may be responsible. This sample was taken from a study of T cells in Graves' hyperthyroidism and ophthalmopathy. Researchers amplified the TCR beta CDR3 regions from RNA transcripts. Using the HTBI primer set, a first-round RT-PCR was run on the TCR CDR3. TCRdb redid the calling of the multiplex PCR reads with MiXCR, one entry per CDR3 protein. The table lists hundreds of thousands of distinct CDR3 sequences, more than 45% of them singletons, with about 7.8% in the top ten. Germline lookup yields CDR1 ENHRY and CDR2 SYGVKD. The CDR3 consists of 14 residues.

The clonotype was recovered from a woman between 18 and 29 years old with Graves' hyperthyroidism. The sample was peripheral blood or thyroid tissue (not recorded which). The chain has TRBV10-3 and TRBJ2-7; a possible D gene is TRBD2 (5 bases). Here the CDR3 DNA reads TGTGCCAGCAGTTCGTACGGGGACTCCTACGAGCAGTACTTC. It yields the protein CASSSYGDSYEQYF.